The entry below describes one T cell receptor beta chain. This sample also contains other DNA sequences that code for the same CDR3. The data derive from a study of T cell responses to AZD1222 COVID-19 vaccine. CDR1 is MNHEY, CDR2 SVGAGI, per germline. The V and J ends lost 6 bases and 0 bases respectively, with 6 bases between them. CDR3 length: 12 amino acids. The data were produced by immunoSEQ multiplex PCR, yet TCRdb's version contains in-frame clones alone and is incomplete. The table lists approximately 150,000 clones, 90% of them singletons, with roughly 2.8% in the top ten. The chain combines TRBV6-5 with TRBJ2-7; D remains unclear. The sequence was obtained from an adult in good health. The sequencing here drew on peripheral blood, taken on day 0 of AZD1222 vaccination. The CDR3 bases are TGTGCCAGCAGGGGAAACTCCTACGAGCAGTACTTC. Translation: CASRGNSYEQYF.